The 6 T cell receptor beta chains given below trace back to one sample, sequenced in a study of shared clonotypes between healthy human individuals. CD45RO-negative CD8 cells positively selected for CCR7 made up the naive population, which excluded terminally differentiated effector memory CD45RA+ cells. Assay: immunoSEQ multiplex PCR; the TCRdb copy retains only in-frame clones and omits some. The table records hundreds of thousands of clones, 92% of them present only once. The material sequenced was naive CD8+ T cells sorted from blood. The receptors were gathered from a man aged 25 to 40 in good health.

This chain joins TRBV28 and TRBJ2-5, with D uncertain. V lost 1 base to trimming and J lost 2 bases, with 5 bases between them. Germline CDR1 is MDHEN and CDR2 is SYDVKM. CDR3 length: 13 amino acids. CDR3 in DNA: TGTGCCAGCAGTTTATTGAGTCAAGAGACCCAGTACTTC. Translation: CASSLLSQETQYF.

This chain uses TRBV27 with TRBJ1-4; D not resolved. CDR3 length equals 13 residues. Germline values: CDR1 MNHEY, CDR2 SMNVEV (reference sequence). V lost 5 bases and J 10 bases, leaving 14 bases between the germline ends. The CDR3 reads CASSPPNGRKLFF. DNA of the CDR3: TGTGCCAGCAGTCCACCGAATGGGAGAAAACTGTTTTTT.

The chain links TRBV6-5 to TRBJ1-4; D uncertain. Trimming took 3 bases from V and 2 from J, leaving 13 bases between them. The CDR3 loop spans 16 amino acids. Germline-derived CDR1 and CDR2 are MNHEY and SVGAGI. The CDR3 here is CASSYVKESTNEKLFF. In DNA, the CDR3 is TGTGCCAGCAGTTATGTTAAAGAGTCTACTAATGAAAAACTGTTTTTT.

This sequence joins TRBV6-5 and TRBJ2-7; D is undetermined. V was shortened by 6 bases and J by 0 bases, with 6 bases between the two germline ends. CDR1 and CDR2 from the germline V gene are MNHEY and SVGAGI. The CDR3 contains 12 residues. CDR3 sequence reads: CASRDDSYEQYF. The CDR3 DNA follows: TGTGCCAGCAGAGATGACTCCTACGAGCAGTACTTC.

The DNA for the CDR3 is TGTGCCAGCACTAATCGGGCGGGCATGGGGGCCACAGATACGCAGTATTTT. The encoded protein is CASTNRAGMGATDTQYF. The chain employs TRBV28 and TRBJ2-3; the D gene is possibly TRBD1 (6 bases). The CDR3 runs to 17 residues. The V end lost 7 bases, the J end lost 2 bases, and 22 bases lay between the germline ends. Germline CDR1 is MDHEN and CDR2 is SYDVKM.

The CDR3 spells CASSQWFRNTIYF. The DNA for the CDR3 is TGCGCCAGCAGCCAGTGGTTCAGAAACACCATATATTTT. The chain uses TRBV4-1 and TRBJ1-3; D unclear. Germline loops: CDR1 MGHRA, CDR2 YSYEKL. V was clipped by 3 bases and J by 5 bases, with 8 bases between them. The CDR3 has 13 amino acids.